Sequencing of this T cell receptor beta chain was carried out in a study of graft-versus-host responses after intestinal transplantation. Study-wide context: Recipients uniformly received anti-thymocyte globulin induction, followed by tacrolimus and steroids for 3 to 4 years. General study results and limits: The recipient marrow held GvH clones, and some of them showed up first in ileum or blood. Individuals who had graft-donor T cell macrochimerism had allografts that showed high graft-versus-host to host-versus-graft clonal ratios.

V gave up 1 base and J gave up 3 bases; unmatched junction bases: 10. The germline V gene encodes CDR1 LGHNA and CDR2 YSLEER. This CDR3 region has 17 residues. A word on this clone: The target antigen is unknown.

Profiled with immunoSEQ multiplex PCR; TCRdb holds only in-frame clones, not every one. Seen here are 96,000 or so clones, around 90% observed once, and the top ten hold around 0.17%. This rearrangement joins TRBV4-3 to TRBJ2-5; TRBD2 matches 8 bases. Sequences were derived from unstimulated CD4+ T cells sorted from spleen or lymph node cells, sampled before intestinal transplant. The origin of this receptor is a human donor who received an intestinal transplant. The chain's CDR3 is CASSQVGPGGPEETQYF. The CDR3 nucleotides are TGCGCCAGCAGCCAAGTTGGGCCGGGGGGGCCGGAAGAGACCCAGTACTTC.